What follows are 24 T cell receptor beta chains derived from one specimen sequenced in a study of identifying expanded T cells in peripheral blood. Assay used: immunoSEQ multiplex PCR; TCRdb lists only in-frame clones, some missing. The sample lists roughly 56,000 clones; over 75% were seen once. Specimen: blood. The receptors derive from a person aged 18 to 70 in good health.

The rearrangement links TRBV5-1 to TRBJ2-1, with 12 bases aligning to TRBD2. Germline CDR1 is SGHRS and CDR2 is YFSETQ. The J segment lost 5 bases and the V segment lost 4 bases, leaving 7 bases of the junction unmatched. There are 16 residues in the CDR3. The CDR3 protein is CASSPRTSGTDNEQFF. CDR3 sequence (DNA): TGCGCCAGCAGCCCCAGGACTAGCGGGACTGACAATGAGCAGTTCTTC. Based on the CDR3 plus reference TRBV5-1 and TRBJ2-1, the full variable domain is KAGVTQTPRYLIKTRGQQVTLSCSPISGHRSVSWYQQTPGQGLQFLFEYFSETQRNKGNFPGRFSGRQFSNSRSEMNVSTLELGDSALYLCASSPRTSGTDNEQFFGPGTRLTVL.

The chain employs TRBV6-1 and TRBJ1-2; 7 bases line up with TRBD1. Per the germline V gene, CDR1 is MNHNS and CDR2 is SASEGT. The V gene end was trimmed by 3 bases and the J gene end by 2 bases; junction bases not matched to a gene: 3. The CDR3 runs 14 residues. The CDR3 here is CASSEGGQNYGYTF. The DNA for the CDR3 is TGTGCCAGCAGTGAGGGGGGACAGAACTATGGCTACACCTTC.

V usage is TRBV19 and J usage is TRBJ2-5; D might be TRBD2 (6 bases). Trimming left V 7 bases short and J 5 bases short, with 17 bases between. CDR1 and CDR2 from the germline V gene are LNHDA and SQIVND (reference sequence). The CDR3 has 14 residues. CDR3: CASTNHGSGETQYF. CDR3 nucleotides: TGTGCCAGTACCAATCATGGTAGCGGTGAGACCCAGTACTTC.

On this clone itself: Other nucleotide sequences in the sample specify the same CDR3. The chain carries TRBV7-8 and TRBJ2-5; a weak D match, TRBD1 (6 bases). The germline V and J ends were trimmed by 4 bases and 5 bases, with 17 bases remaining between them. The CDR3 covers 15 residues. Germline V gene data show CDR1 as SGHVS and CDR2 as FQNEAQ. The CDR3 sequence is CASSSSRGYEETQYF. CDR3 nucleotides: TGTGCCAGCAGCTCAAGCAGGGGTTATGAGGAGACCCAGTACTTC.

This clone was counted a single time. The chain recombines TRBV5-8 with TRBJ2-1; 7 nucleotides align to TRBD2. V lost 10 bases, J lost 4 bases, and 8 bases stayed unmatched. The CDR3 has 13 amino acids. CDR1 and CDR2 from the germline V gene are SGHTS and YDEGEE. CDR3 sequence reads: CASEASGYNEQFF. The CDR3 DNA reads TGTGCCTCCGAAGCTAGCGGATACAATGAGCAGTTCTTC.

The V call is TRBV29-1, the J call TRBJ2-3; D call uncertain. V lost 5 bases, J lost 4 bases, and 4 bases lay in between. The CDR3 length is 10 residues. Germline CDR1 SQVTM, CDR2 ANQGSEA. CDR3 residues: CSVLADTQYF. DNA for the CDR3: TGCAGCGTTCTGGCAGATACGCAGTATTTT.

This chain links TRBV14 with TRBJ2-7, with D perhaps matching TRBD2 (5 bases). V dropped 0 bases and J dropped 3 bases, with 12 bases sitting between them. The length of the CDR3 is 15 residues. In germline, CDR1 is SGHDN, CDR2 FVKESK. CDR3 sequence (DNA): TGTGCCAGCAGCCAAGATATCGGGAAGCACTACGAGCAGTACTTC. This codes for CASSQDIGKHYEQYF.

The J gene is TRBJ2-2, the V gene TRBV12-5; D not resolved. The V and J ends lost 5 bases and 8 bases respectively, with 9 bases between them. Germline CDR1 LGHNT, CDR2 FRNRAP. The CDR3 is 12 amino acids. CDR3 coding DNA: TGTGCTAGTGGTCCCGACGCGGGGGAGCTGTTTTTT. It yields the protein CASGPDAGELFF.

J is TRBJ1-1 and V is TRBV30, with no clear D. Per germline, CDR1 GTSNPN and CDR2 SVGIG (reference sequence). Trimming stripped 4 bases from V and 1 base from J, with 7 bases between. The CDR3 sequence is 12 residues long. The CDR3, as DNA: TGTGCCTGGATGTATGGGAACACTGAAGCTTTCTTT. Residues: CAWMYGNTEAFF. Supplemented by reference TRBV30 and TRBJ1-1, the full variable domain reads SQTIHQWPATLVQPVGSPLSLECTVEGTSNPNLYWYRQAAGRGLQLLFYSVGIGQISSEVPQNLSASRPQDRQFILSSKKLLLSDSGFYLCAWMYGNTEAFFGQGTRLTVV.

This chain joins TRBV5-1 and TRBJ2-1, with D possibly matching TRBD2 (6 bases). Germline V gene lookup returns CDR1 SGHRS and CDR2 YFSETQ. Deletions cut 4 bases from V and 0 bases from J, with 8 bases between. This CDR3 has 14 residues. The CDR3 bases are TGCGCCAGCAGCGGGAGGAGCTCCTACAATGAGCAGTTCTTC. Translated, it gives CASSGRSSYNEQFF.

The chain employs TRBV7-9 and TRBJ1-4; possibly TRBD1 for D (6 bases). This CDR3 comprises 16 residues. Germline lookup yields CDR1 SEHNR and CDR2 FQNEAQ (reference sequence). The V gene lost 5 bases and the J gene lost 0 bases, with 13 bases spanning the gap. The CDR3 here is CASSQGTLPTNEKLFF. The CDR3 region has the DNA TGTGCCAGCAGCCAGGGGACTTTGCCAACTAATGAAAAACTGTTTTTT. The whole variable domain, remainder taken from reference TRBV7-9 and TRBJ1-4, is DTGVSQNPRHKITKRGQNVTFRCDPISEHNRLYWYRQTLGQGPEFLTYFQNEAQLEKSRLLSDRFSAERPKGSFSTLEIQRTEQGDSAMYLCASSQGTLPTNEKLFFGSGTQLSVL.

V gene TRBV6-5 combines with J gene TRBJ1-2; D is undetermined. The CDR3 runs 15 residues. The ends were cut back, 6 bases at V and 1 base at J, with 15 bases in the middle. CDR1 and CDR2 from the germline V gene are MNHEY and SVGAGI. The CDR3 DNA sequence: TGTGCCAGCAGCCCCTTCCAGCCGGGTAACTATGGCTACACCTTC. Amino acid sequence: CASSPFQPGNYGYTF.

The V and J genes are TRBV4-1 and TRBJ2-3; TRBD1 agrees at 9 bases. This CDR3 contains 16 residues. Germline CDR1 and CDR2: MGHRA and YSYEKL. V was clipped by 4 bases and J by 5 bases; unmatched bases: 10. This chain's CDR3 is CASSPKYRGRGDTQYF. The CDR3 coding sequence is TGCGCCAGCAGCCCGAAATACAGGGGGCGAGGAGATACGCAGTATTTT.

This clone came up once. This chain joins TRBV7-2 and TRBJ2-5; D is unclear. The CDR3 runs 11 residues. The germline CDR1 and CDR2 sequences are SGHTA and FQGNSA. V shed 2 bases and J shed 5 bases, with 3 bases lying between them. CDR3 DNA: TGTGCCAGCAGCTTAAGTGAGACCCAGTACTTC. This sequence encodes CASSLSETQYF.

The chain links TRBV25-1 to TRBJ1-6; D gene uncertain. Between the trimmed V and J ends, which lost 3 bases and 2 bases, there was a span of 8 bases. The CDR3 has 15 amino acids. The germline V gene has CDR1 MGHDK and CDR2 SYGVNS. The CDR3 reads CASSDSDAYNSPLHF. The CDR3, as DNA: TGTGCCAGCAGTGACAGTGACGCCTATAATTCACCCCTCCACTTT.

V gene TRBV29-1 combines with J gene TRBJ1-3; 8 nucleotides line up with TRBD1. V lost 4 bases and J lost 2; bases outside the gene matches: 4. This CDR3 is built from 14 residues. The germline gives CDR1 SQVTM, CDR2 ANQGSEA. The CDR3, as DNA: TGCAGCGTTGCCCCGACAGGGGCTGGAAACACCATATATTTT. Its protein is CSVAPTGAGNTIYF.

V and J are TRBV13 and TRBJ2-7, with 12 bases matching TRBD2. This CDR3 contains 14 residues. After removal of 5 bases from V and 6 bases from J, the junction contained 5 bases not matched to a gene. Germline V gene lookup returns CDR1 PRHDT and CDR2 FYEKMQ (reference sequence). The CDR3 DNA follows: TGTGCCAGCAGCAGACTAGCGGGAGCCCCCGAGCAGTACTTC. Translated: CASSRLAGAPEQYF. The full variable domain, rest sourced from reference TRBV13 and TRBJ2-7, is AAGVIQSPRHLIKEKRETATLKCYPIPRHDTVYWYQQGPGQDPQFLISFYEKMQSDKGSIPDRFSAQQFSDYHSELNMSSLELGDSALYFCASSRLAGAPEQYFGPGTRLTVT.

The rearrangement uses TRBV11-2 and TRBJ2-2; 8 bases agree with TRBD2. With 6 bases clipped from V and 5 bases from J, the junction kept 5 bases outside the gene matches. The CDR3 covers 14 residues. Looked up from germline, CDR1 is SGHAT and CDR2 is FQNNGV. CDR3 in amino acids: CASSPKRETGELFF. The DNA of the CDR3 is TGTGCCAGCAGTCCAAAGCGGGAGACCGGGGAGCTGTTTTTT.

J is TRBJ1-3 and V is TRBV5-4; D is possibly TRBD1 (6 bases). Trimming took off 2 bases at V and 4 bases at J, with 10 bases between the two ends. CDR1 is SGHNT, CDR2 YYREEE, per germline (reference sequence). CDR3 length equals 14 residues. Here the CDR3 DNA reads TGTGCCAGCAGCTTTGGGGGCGAGGGAAACACCATATATTTT. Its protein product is CASSFGGEGNTIYF.

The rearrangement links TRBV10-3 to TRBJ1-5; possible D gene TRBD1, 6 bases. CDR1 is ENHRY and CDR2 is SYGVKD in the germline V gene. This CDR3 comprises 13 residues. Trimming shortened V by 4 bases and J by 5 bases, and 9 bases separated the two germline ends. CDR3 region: CAISVSGDQPQHF. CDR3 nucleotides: TGTGCCATCAGTGTGTCAGGGGATCAGCCCCAGCATTTT.

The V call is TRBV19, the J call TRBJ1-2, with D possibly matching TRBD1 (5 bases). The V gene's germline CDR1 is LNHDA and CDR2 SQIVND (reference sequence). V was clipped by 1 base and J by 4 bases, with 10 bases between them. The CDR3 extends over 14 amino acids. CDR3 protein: CASSIGRVSYGYTF. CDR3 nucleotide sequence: TGTGCCAGTAGTATAGGCAGGGTTAGCTATGGCTACACCTTC.

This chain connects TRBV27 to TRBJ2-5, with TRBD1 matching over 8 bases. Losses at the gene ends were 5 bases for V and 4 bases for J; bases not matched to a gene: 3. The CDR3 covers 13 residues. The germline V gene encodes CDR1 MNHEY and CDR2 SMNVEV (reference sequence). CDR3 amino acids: CASSPGGPETQYF. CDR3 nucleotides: TGTGCCAGCAGTCCAGGGGGCCCAGAGACCCAGTACTTC.

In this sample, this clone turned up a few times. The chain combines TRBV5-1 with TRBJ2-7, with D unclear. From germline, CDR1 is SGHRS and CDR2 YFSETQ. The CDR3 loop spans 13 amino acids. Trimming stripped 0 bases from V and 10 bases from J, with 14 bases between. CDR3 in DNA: TGCGCCAGCAGCTTGGTCGGTAAGGAAGAACAGTACTTC. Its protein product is CASSLVGKEEQYF.

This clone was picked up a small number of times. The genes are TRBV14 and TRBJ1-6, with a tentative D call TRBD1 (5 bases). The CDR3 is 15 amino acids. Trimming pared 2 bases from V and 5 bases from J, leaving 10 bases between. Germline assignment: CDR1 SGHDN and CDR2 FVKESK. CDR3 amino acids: CASSQTDSNNSPLHF. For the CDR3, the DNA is TGTGCCAGCAGCCAAACCGACAGCAATAATTCACCCCTCCACTTT.